The clone carrying this TCR beta chain has just one count. The antigen is undetermined. The sample is drawn from a study of chemoradiotherapy in HPV16-positive cancers. On the study more broadly: Candidate HPV-specific T-cell clones and common TCR motifs came from functional assays in a couple of HPV16-positive patients.

Findings and limits, study-wide: Better recurrence-free survival went with HPV-responsive T-cell expansion in HPV16-positive patients. During treatment, candidate HPV-specific clones and E7-related motifs expanded in tumor.

Germline values: CDR1 MRHNA, CDR2 SNTAGT. Trimming cost V 3 bases and J 5 bases, with 12 bases left between them. This CDR3 has 14 amino acids. TCRdb's table, derived via immunoSEQ multiplex PCR, lists solely in-frame clones and lacks some. The sample yields around 40,000 clones, around 76% seen once. This specimen was blood, taken from a patient who underwent chemoradiotherapy. This chain uses TRBV6-4 with TRBJ2-3, with a tentative D call TRBD2 (7 bases). This receptor was identified in a human donor with HPV-associated anogenital cancer. CDR3 nucleotides: TGTGCCAGCAGTGAGGGGGGGGGCGGAGATACGCAGTATTTT. This sequence encodes CASSEGGGGDTQYF.